The rows below give T cell receptor beta chains drawn from one sample of a study of neurological immune-mediated disorders. TCRdb passed the 5' RACE reads through MiXCR, listing each CDR3 protein once. The data show around 37,000 distinct CDR3 sequences, more than 3% seen once. Sequencing used PBMCs. The receptors originated from an older woman with multiple sclerosis. Both conserved end residues are part of each CDR3. The D gene is left open where the match is weak. Sizes are listed as once, few, many or a size class.

CDR3aa	CDR3nt	v_gene	d_gene	j_gene	abundance
CSASGTGFGEQFF	TGCAGTGCCAGCGGGACAGGGTTCGGTGAGCAGTTCTTC	TRBV20-1	TRBD1	TRBJ2-1	many
CASSTGTGFSYGYTF	TGTGCCAGCAGCACCGGGACAGGTTTTAGCTATGGCTACACCTTC	TRBV7-2	TRBD1	TRBJ1-2	many
CASSLSVPGTSYNEQFF	TGTGCCAGCAGCCTGTCTGTCCCGGGGACCTCCTACAATGAGCAGTTCTTC	TRBV7-6	-	TRBJ2-1	many
CASSLVQGDNSPLHF	TGCGCCAGCAGCTTGGTGCAGGGTGATAATTCACCCCTCCACTTT	TRBV5-1	-	TRBJ1-6	many
CSARFRDYNEQFF	TGCAGTGCTAGATTCCGGGACTACAATGAGCAGTTCTTC	TRBV20-1	-	TRBJ2-1	many
CASSAQVSGANVLTF	TGTGCCAGTAGTGCCCAAGTCTCTGGGGCCAACGTCCTGACTTTC	TRBV19	-	TRBJ2-6	few
CASSYQGTGNTGELFF	TGTGCCAGCAGTTACCAGGGGACAGGGAACACCGGGGAGCTGTTTTTT	TRBV6-5	TRBD1	TRBJ2-2	many
CSARATGGENSPLHF	TGCAGTGCTAGGGCGACAGGGGGCGAGAATTCACCCCTCCACTTT	TRBV20-1	TRBD1	TRBJ1-6	many
CASSGNRSPLDEQFF	TGCGCCAGCAGCGGCAACAGGTCTCCGTTGGATGAGCAGTTCTTC	TRBV5-1	-	TRBJ2-1	many
CASSFRDTSYEQYF	TGCGCCAGCAGCTTCCGGGACACCTCCTACGAGCAGTACTTC	TRBV5-1	-	TRBJ2-7	many
CSARGSIGGALWTQYF	TGCAGTGCTAGAGGGTCTATCGGGGGGGCCCTCTGGACGCAGTATTTT	TRBV20-1	TRBD2	TRBJ2-3	many
CSANPQLPPSEQYF	TGCAGTGCTAACCCACAGTTGCCGCCATCCGAGCAGTACTTC	TRBV20-1	-	TRBJ2-7	many
CSVARGAGDRAFF	TGCAGCGTTGCTAGGGGGGCAGGGGATAGAGCTTTCTTT	TRBV29-1	-	TRBJ1-1	many
CASSLAVAGGNNEQFF	TGCGCCAGCAGCTTGGCCGTAGCGGGGGGGAACAATGAGCAGTTCTTC	TRBV5-1	TRBD2	TRBJ2-1	many
CAGTLAGPVGELFF	TGTGCCGGCACACTAGCCGGCCCGGTCGGGGAGCTGTTTTTT	TRBV7-2	-	TRBJ2-2	many
CASSITPYSNQPQHF	TGTGCCAGCTCCATAACCCCCTATAGCAATCAGCCCCAGCATTTT	TRBV5-8	-	TRBJ1-5	many
CSVSDYLQETQYF	TGCAGTGTTTCGGACTATCTCCAAGAGACCCAGTACTTC	TRBV20-1	-	TRBJ2-5	many
CSVVQTYEQYF	TGCAGCGTCGTGCAGACGTACGAGCAGTACTTC	TRBV29-1	-	TRBJ2-7	many
CASSHQGPEQPQHF	TGTGCCAGCAGCCACCAGGGCCCGGAGCAGCCCCAGCATTTT	TRBV3-1	-	TRBJ1-5	many
CASSPGQGTGNTEAFF	TGTGCCAGCAGTCCGGGACAGGGAACGGGGAACACTGAAGCTTTCTTT	TRBV6-6	TRBD1	TRBJ1-1	many
CASSPGWTEAFF	TGTGCCAGCAGCCCGGGTTGGACTGAAGCTTTCTTT	TRBV7-2	-	TRBJ1-1	many
CASSLGVGLSHEQYF	TGTGCCAGCAGCTTAGGGGTGGGACTCAGCCACGAGCAGTACTTC	TRBV7-2	-	TRBJ2-7	many
CSVGVGTGEKLFF	TGCAGCGTTGGTGTCGGGACAGGGGAAAAACTGTTTTTT	TRBV29-1	TRBD1	TRBJ1-4	medium-sized
CASRLAGSTDTQYF	TGCGCCAGTCGACTAGCGGGGAGCACAGATACGCAGTATTTT	TRBV5-1	TRBD2	TRBJ2-3	many
CSARPPGLRNRMENIQYF	TGCAGTGCTAGACCCCCGGGCCTCCGAAACAGGATGGAAAACATTCAGTACTTC	TRBV20-1	-	TRBJ2-4	many
CASSLGGGSNQPQHF	TGTGCCAGCAGCTTGGGAGGTGGTAGCAATCAGCCCCAGCATTTT	TRBV5-6	-	TRBJ1-5	many
CASSLSPFTGTSGGAQYEQYF	TGTGCCAGCAGCTTAAGCCCATTCACTGGGACTAGCGGGGGGGCCCAATACGAGCAGTACTTC	TRBV7-2	TRBD2	TRBJ2-7	many
CAISESGGAGSYEQYF	TGTGCCATCAGTGAGTCGGGAGGAGCGGGATCCTACGAGCAGTACTTC	TRBV10-3	TRBD2	TRBJ2-7	many
CASSEISMNTEAFF	TGTGCCAGCAGTGAGATTAGCATGAACACTGAAGCTTTCTTT	TRBV12-3/TRBV12-4	-	TRBJ1-1	many
CSTMTRTGVGDTQYF	TGCAGTACAATGACCAGGACAGGGGTTGGGGATACGCAGTATTTT	TRBV20-1	TRBD1	TRBJ2-3	few
CASSRTGPSYNEQFF	TGCGCCAGCAGCCGGACAGGTCCGTCCTACAATGAGCAGTTCTTC	TRBV5-1	TRBD1	TRBJ2-1	many
CASSLSGSSYEQYF	TGCGCCAGCAGCTTGTCAGGGTCCTCCTACGAGCAGTACTTC	TRBV5-1	-	TRBJ2-7	many
CASSSTLGWGGHQETQYF	TGTGCCAGCAGCTCCACCCTCGGTTGGGGGGGCCACCAAGAGACCCAGTACTTC	TRBV7-9	-	TRBJ2-5	many
CASSLGYEQYF	TGTGCCAGCAGCTTAGGGTACGAGCAGTACTTC	TRBV12-3/TRBV12-4	-	TRBJ2-7	medium-sized